A single sample is the source of the 16 T cell receptor beta chains below, sequenced in a study of blood T cells in healthy people across ages. PCR was performed a second time for about 7 to 12 cycles using a sample-barcoded 5' primer and a J-beta primer mix. From the 5' RACE reads, TCRdb called clonotypes with MiXCR, one entry per CDR3 protein. The table includes roughly 1.5 million distinct CDR3 sequences, around 40% detected once. Sample: blood. These receptors originate from a woman aged 18 to 35 in good health.

In DNA, the CDR3 is TGTGCCAGCAGCCAAGAGGTGGCTAGCGGCCACAATGAGCAGTTCTTC. Protein sequence: CASSQEVASGHNEQFF. This sequence joins TRBV3-1 and TRBJ2-1; 7 nucleotides align to TRBD2. CDR3 size: 16 residues. In germline, CDR1 is LGHDT, CDR2 YNNKEL (reference sequence). V was clipped by 0 bases and J by 5 bases; unmatched bases: 7.

This clonotype was detected ten times or more. The chain joins TRBV9 to TRBJ2-3, with 10 bases matching TRBD2. The CDR3 consists of 14 residues. V gave up 7 bases and J gave up 4 bases; unmatched junction bases: 6. Per germline, CDR1 SGDLS and CDR2 YYNGEE. CDR3 in DNA: TGTGCCAGCGCCCCGGGACTAGCGTCAGATACGCAGTATTTT. Amino acids: CASAPGLASDTQYF.

This clonotype was seen a few times. V usage is TRBV7-9 and J usage is TRBJ1-2, with a weak D call TRBD1 (5 bases). Germline V gene data show CDR1 as SEHNR and CDR2 as FQNEAQ (reference sequence). V lost 4 bases to trimming and J lost 6 bases, with 12 bases between them. This CDR3 is built from 13 residues. CDR3 amino acids: CASSSTVYHGYTF. CDR3 sequence (DNA): TGTGCCAGCAGCTCGACAGTATACCATGGCTACACCTTC.

This chain joins TRBV4-2 and TRBJ1-4; D call uncertain. This CDR3 has 15 residues. Trimming took 1 base from V and 0 from J, leaving 6 bases between them. Germline CDR1 reads LGHNA; CDR2 reads YNFKEQ. For the CDR3, the DNA is TGTGCCAGCAGCCAAGGCCGGACAACTAATGAAAAACTGTTTTTT. Its translation: CASSQGRTTNEKLFF.

The V gene is TRBV4-1, the J gene TRBJ1-3; D remains ambiguous. The ends were cut back, 1 base at V and 3 bases at J, with 10 bases in the middle. This CDR3 region has 15 residues. Germline-derived CDR1 and CDR2 are MGHRA and YSYEKL. In nucleotides, the CDR3 is TGCGCCAGCAGCCAAGTGGGTGAGCTTGGAAACACCATATATTTT. Protein product: CASSQVGELGNTIYF.

Note on this clonotype: The junction departs from the called germline gene at one end, perhaps through a read error. The V gene is TRBV20-1, the J gene TRBJ1-5; D call uncertain. The germline CDR1 and CDR2 sequences are DFQATT and SNEGSKA (reference sequence). This CDR3 is 11 amino acids long. In nucleotides, the CDR3 is TGCAGTGCTGGAGAGAGCCAGCCCCAGCATTTT. Residues: CSAGESQPQHF.

The sample holds a few counts of this clonotype. The gene calls are TRBV7-2 and TRBJ1-4, with a weak D call TRBD1 (6 bases). Germline V gene sequence: CDR1 SGHTA, CDR2 FQGNSA. The CDR3 contains 15 residues. V was clipped by 0 bases and J by 6 bases, with 11 bases between them. CDR3 amino acids: CASSLAPGAYEKLFF. The CDR3 bases are TGTGCCAGCAGCTTAGCCCCAGGGGCGTATGAAAAACTGTTTTTT.

V gene TRBV12-3 or TRBV12-4 combines with J gene TRBJ1-5, with D unresolved. V was trimmed by 4 bases and J by 6 bases, leaving 13 bases between them. The CDR3 consists of 14 residues. The DNA of the CDR3 is TGTGCCAGCAGTTCCCGGGTACGGGGTCAGCCCCAGCATTTT. As protein: CASSSRVRGQPQHF.

Points on this clonotype: Being one base from a much bigger clone, this may be a read error. This chain connects TRBV7-3 to TRBJ2-1; TRBD2 agrees at 7 bases. The CDR3 spans 14 residues. CDR1 SGHTA and CDR2 FQGTGA come from the germline V gene. The CDR3 is CASSFSGGYNEQCF. The CDR3 DNA reads as TGTGCCAGCAGCTTTTCGGGAGGCTACAATGAGCAGTGCTTC.

This clonotype has more than one count but fewer than ten. The genes are TRBV12-5 and TRBJ1-2; D gene ambiguous. The germline CDR1 and CDR2 sequences are LGHNT and FRNRAP. The CDR3 extends over 13 amino acids. The V and J ends lost 0 bases and 4 bases respectively, with 6 bases between them. CDR3 sequence reads: CASGLVYSYGYTF. The CDR3 coding sequence is TGTGCTAGTGGTTTGGTCTACAGCTATGGCTACACCTTC.

CDR3 nucleotides: TGTGCCAGTGAGGACAGCCGCAATTCACCCCTCCACTTT. Residues: CASEDSRNSPLHF. The chain joins TRBV2 to TRBJ1-6, with D maybe TRBD1 (6 bases). With 9 bases removed from V and 7 bases from J, the gap between germline ends came to 13 bases. Germline V lookup: CDR1 SNHLY, CDR2 FYNNEI. The CDR3 is 13 residues long.

The chain employs TRBV15 and TRBJ1-3; TRBD1 matches 7 bases. Germline values: CDR1 LNHNV, CDR2 YYDKDF (reference sequence). With 5 bases clipped from V and 2 bases from J, the junction kept 6 bases outside the gene matches. This CDR3 has 15 amino acids. The CDR3 reads CATSRDRDPGNTIYF. CDR3 nucleotide sequence: TGTGCCACCAGCCGTGACAGGGACCCTGGAAACACCATATATTTT.

This clonotype was observed at least ten times. This chain links TRBV5-1 with TRBJ2-3; D possibly corresponds to TRBD2 (6 bases). CDR1 and CDR2 from the germline V gene are SGHRS and YFSETQ. The V and J ends lost 2 bases and 2 bases respectively, with 12 bases between them. The CDR3 consists of 15 residues. The CDR3 spells CASSFSGSYTDTQYF. In nucleotides, the CDR3 is TGCGCCAGCAGCTTTAGCGGCTCCTACACAGATACGCAGTATTTT.

The chain links TRBV5-1 to TRBJ2-7; unclear D gene. V lost 4 bases and J lost 0, with 11 bases in between. The CDR3 is made up of 14 amino acids. Germline V gene data show CDR1 as SGHRS and CDR2 as YFSETQ. The CDR3 sequence: CASSGGPDSYEQYF. For the CDR3, the DNA is TGCGCCAGCAGCGGCGGACCGGACTCCTACGAGCAGTACTTC.

This chain uses TRBV6-5 with TRBJ1-6; the D gene is possibly TRBD1 (5 bases). The germline gives CDR1 MNHEY, CDR2 SVGAGI. Trimming stripped 5 bases from V and 7 bases from J, with 15 bases between. This CDR3 spans 15 amino acids. The CDR3 coding sequence is TGTGCCAGCAGTACCATTCCAGGGTTGAATTCACCCCTCCACTTT. Translating gives CASSTIPGLNSPLHF.

This rearrangement joins TRBV20-1 to TRBJ2-5, with D unresolved. Trimming shortened V by 6 bases and J by 0 bases, and 11 bases separated the two germline ends. In germline, CDR1 is DFQATT, CDR2 SNEGSKA (reference sequence). CDR3 size: 13 residues. CDR3 nucleotide sequence: TGCAGTGCGGTGAGCGTGAACCAAGAGACCCAGTACTTC. This translates into CSAVSVNQETQYF.